These T cell receptor beta chains were read from a single sample in a study of T cells in tumors after PD-1 blockade. The repertoire was sequenced with immunoSEQ multiplex PCR; TCRdb's copy has only in-frame clones and lacks some. The sample has thousands of clones, 82% seen once. The sample consisted of PBMCs, taken after anti-PD-1 therapy. Every receptor here comes from a human donor with advanced basal cell or squamous cell carcinoma (not recorded which). Both conserved end residues are part of each CDR3.

J gene | V gene | CDR3 protein
TRBJ2-3 | TRBV14 | CASSPSTDTQYF
TRBJ2-1 | TRBV5-6 | CASSGQGIWRNEQFF
TRBJ2-5 | TRBV5-1 | CASSLNGGSGETQYF
TRBJ1-1 | TRBV7-6 | CASSSIQGVRNTEAFF
TRBJ2-1 | TRBV27 | CASREGTSGGQIYNEQFF
TRBJ2-6 | TRBV7-2 | CASSLRTGAPSGANVLTF
TRBJ2-3 | TRBV6-5 | CASSLQGTTDTQYF
TRBJ2-6 | TRBV19 | CASSIGAGEGVLTF
TRBJ2-3 | TRBV28 | CASSAPTEHTDTQYF
TRBJ2-7 | TRBV5-1 | CASSSRWDRGRYEQYF
TRBJ2-2 | TRBV7-6 | CASSLRSGELFF
TRBJ2-7 | TRBV30 | CAWSKSSGRRNYEQYF
TRBJ1-6 | TRBV4-3 | CASSQDAGGNSYNSPLHF
TRBJ2-1 | TRBV10-3 | CAISGKGANEQFF
TRBJ1-1 | TRBV12-5 | CASGLQGASLTEAFF
TRBJ1-4 | TRBV4-1 | CASSPRQGVATNEKLFF
TRBJ1-1 | TRBV20-1 | CSASPLDRTNTEAFF
TRBJ2-7 | TRBV19 | CASSIAPGTYEQYF
TRBJ2-5 | TRBV19 | CASSIGLRGEQETQYF